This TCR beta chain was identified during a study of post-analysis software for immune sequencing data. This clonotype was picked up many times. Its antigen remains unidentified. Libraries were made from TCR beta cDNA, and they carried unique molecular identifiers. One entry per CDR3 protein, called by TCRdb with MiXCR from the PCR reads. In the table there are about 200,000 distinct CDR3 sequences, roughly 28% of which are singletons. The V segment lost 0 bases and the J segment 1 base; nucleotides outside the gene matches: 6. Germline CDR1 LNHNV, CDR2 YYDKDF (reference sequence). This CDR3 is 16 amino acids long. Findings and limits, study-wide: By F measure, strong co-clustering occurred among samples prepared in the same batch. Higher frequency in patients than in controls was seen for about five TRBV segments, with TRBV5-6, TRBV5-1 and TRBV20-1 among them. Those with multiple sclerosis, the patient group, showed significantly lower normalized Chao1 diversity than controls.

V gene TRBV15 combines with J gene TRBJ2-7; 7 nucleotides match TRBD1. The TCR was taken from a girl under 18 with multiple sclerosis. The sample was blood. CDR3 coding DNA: TGTGCCACCAGCAGAGATCTGGCAGGGGGATCCTACGAGCAGTACTTC. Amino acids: CATSRDLAGGSYEQYF.